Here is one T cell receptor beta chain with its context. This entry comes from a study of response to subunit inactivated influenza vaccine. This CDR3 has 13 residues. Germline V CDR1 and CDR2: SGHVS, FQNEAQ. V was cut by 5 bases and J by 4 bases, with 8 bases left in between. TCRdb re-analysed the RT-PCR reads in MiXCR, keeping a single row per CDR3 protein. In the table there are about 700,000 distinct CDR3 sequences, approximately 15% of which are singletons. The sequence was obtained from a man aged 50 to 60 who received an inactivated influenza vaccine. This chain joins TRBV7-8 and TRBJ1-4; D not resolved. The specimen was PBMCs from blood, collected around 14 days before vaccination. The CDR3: CASSGRINEKLFF. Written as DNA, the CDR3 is TGTGCCAGCAGCGGGCGAATTAATGAAAAACTGTTTTTT.